This T cell receptor (beta chain) was observed in a study of CD4 T cells in relation to SARS-CoV-2 and coronaviruses. Before the COVID-19 pandemic, during about 2010-2018, CD4+ T cells were taken from unexposed donors. CD4+ T cells were isolated from the cells after more than 8 days of culture. Germline CDR1 reads ENHRY; CDR2 reads SYGVKD. Trimming removed 0 bases from V and 5 bases from J; junction bases left unmatched: 6. The CDR3 runs to 15 residues. Libraries were prepared by immunoSEQ multiplex PCR; TCRdb keeps only in-frame clonotypes and omits some of them. Of 9,500 to 11,000 clones detected, 74% appear once; the ten largest clones hold roughly 18%. Of note for this clone: The antigen is undetermined.

This clonotype was obtained from a human donor in good health. The rearrangement uses TRBV10-3 and TRBJ2-5; 7 bases map to TRBD1. The sequencing sample was made of CD4+ T cells from PBMCs, cultured in vitro. The CDR3 coding sequence is TGTGCCATCAGTGAGTCGAACAGGGGACGCGAGACCCAGTACTTC. Residues: CAISESNRGRETQYF.